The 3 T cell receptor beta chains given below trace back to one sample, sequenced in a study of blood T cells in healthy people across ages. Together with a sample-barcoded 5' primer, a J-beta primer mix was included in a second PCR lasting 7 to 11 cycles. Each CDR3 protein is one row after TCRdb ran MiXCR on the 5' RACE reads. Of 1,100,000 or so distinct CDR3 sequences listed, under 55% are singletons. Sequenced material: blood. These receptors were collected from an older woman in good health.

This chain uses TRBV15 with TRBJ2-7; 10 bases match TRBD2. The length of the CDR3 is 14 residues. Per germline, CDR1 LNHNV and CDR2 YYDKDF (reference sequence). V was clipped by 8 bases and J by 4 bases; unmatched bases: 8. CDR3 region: CATWTSGKVYEQYF. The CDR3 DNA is TGTGCCACCTGGACTAGCGGTAAGGTATACGAGCAGTACTTC.

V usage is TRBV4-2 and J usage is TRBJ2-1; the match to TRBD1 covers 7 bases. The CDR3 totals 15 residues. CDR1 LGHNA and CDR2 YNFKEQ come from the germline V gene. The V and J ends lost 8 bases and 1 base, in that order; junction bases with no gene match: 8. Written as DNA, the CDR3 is TGTGCCAGCGGCAATCAGGGGGAATCCTACAATGAGCAGTTCTTC. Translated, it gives CASGNQGESYNEQFF.

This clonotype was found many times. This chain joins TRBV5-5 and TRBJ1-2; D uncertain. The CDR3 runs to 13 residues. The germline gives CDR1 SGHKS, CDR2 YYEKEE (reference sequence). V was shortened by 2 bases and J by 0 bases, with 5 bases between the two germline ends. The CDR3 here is CASSLRSNYGYTF. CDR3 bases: TGTGCCAGCAGCTTAAGGTCTAACTATGGCTACACCTTC.